The 18 T cell receptor beta chains in this list originate from one sample, sequenced in a study of T cells in Graves' hyperthyroidism and ophthalmopathy. TCR beta CDR3 regions were amplified from RNA transcripts. Initially, a first-round RT-PCR of the TCR CDR3 employed the HTBI primer set. TCRdb re-called the multiplex PCR reads with MiXCR, one entry per CDR3 protein. In the table there are roughly 240,000 distinct CDR3 sequences, roughly 17% of which are singletons. The source material was blood. The receptors derive from a woman between 18 and 29 years old with Graves' ophthalmopathy.

This clonotype came up many times. J is TRBJ1-2 and V is TRBV7-2, with 8 bases aligning to TRBD1. J gave up 5 bases and V 4 bases, and 9 bases lay outside the gene matches. This CDR3 has 15 residues. Germline V CDR1 and CDR2: SGHTA, FQGNSA. The CDR3: CASSSLSGGGYGYTF. In DNA form, the CDR3 reads TGTGCCAGCAGCTCCCTCTCAGGGGGCGGGTATGGCTACACCTTC.

This clonotype was detected many times. The chain combines TRBV28 with TRBJ1-6; D gene unclear. Trimming removed 5 bases from V and 8 bases from J, with 13 bases in between. The CDR3 consists of 14 residues. Germline assignment: CDR1 MDHEN and CDR2 SYDVKM. The CDR3 nucleotides are TGTGCCAGCAGTCCCGGTATGGTGGATTCACCCCTCCACTTT. Protein sequence: CASSPGMVDSPLHF.

This clonotype was recorded many times. The chain recombines TRBV7-6 with TRBJ2-2; TRBD2 agrees at 8 bases. The CDR3 covers 18 residues. V shed 2 bases, J shed 0 bases, and the junction held 8 bases outside the gene matches. The germline V gene has CDR1 SGHVS and CDR2 FNYEAQ. CDR3 in amino acids: CASSLSPSGRANTGELFF. Written as DNA, the CDR3 is TGTGCCAGCAGCTTATCCCCTAGCGGGCGCGCGAACACCGGGGAGCTGTTTTTT.

The V call is TRBV30, the J call TRBJ1-3, with D hard to call. Germline V lookup: CDR1 GTSNPN, CDR2 SVGIG (reference sequence). The CDR3 extends over 16 amino acids. V lost 2 bases and J lost 0, with 14 bases in between. CDR3: CAWSPLGLSSGNTIYF. CDR3 DNA sequence: TGTGCCTGGAGTCCGCTTGGGCTCAGCTCTGGAAACACCATATATTTT.

The V call is TRBV7-8, the J call TRBJ1-4; D is unclear. Germline V lookup: CDR1 SGHVS, CDR2 FQNEAQ. This CDR3 contains 14 residues. With 6 bases removed from V and 3 bases from J, the gap between germline ends came to 11 bases. The CDR3 bases are TGTGCCAGCAGTCTTCATCGGGCTAATGAAAAACTGTTTTTT. Translated, it gives CASSLHRANEKLFF.

This clonotype appeared many times. An end of the junction does not agree with germline; a read error may underlie this. The rearrangement joins TRBV2 to TRBJ2-2, with D tentatively TRBD2 (6 bases). The CDR3 extends over 16 amino acids. CDR1 and CDR2 from the germline V gene are SNHLY and FYNNEI. The CDR3 nucleotides read TGTGCCAGCAGTAAAGCACTAGCTGCGAACACCGGGGAGCTGTTTTTT. Amino acids: CASSKALAANTGELFF.

The table lists this clonotype with many counts. The rearrangement links TRBV11-2 to TRBJ1-2, with D perhaps matching TRBD1 (5 bases). Trimming stripped 5 bases from V and 10 bases from J, with 20 bases between. Germline CDR1 is SGHAT and CDR2 is FQNNGV. The CDR3 length is 14 residues. The CDR3 is CASSTLGGTMYYTF. The CDR3, as DNA: TGTGCCAGCAGCACCCTCGGGGGGACGATGTACTACACCTTC.

This clonotype has a count of ten or more. The chain combines TRBV6-1 with TRBJ2-1, with D tentatively TRBD1 or TRBD2 (5 bases each). CDR3 length equals 14 residues. CDR1 and CDR2 (germline): MNHNS, SASEGT. The V end lost 0 bases, the J end lost 12 bases, and 15 bases lay between the germline ends. CDR3 protein: CASSEATVPRGQFF. CDR3 nucleotide sequence: TGTGCCAGCAGTGAAGCGACAGTCCCCCGGGGGCAGTTCTTC.

In its sample, this clonotype was seen many times. The V gene is TRBV9, the J gene TRBJ1-1; 10 bases are a match to TRBD1. Germline values: CDR1 SGDLS, CDR2 YYNGEE. This CDR3 region has 15 residues. The V and J ends lost 0 bases and 3 bases, in that order; junction bases with no gene match: 2. CDR3 protein: CASSVEGQGYTEAFF. CDR3 DNA: TGTGCCAGCAGCGTAGAGGGACAGGGGTACACTGAAGCTTTCTTT.

V is TRBV4-2 and J is TRBJ1-1; perhaps TRBD1 as D (5 bases). Per germline, CDR1 LGHNA and CDR2 YNFKEQ. V was cut by 0 bases and J by 4 bases, with 15 bases left in between. The CDR3 extends over 16 amino acids. The CDR3 region has the DNA TGTGCCAGCAGCCAAGAGACAGTTATTTATAGCACTGAAGCTTTCTTT. Translating gives CASSQETVIYSTEAFF.

This clonotype was seen at least ten times. The chain recombines TRBV20-1 with TRBJ2-1; 9 bases align to TRBD2. The V segment lost 6 bases and the J segment 0 bases; nucleotides outside the gene matches: 6. This CDR3 region has 15 residues. Germline lookup yields CDR1 DFQATT and CDR2 SNEGSKA (reference sequence). The CDR3 coding sequence is TGCAGTGCCTCCAATAGCGGGAGCTCCTACAATGAGCAGTTCTTC. Translated, it gives CSASNSGSSYNEQFF.

V is TRBV19 and J is TRBJ2-7; D gene ambiguous. Per germline, CDR1 LNHDA and CDR2 SQIVND (reference sequence). CDR3 length: 10 amino acids. With 10 bases removed from V and 7 bases from J, the gap between germline ends came to 11 bases. The CDR3 nucleotides read TGTGCCATTACGGAAATGGAGCAGTACTTC. Translation: CAITEMEQYF.

The sample holds many counts of this clonotype. V gene TRBV3-1 combines with J gene TRBJ2-5; 8 nucleotides match TRBD2. Germline V gives CDR1 LGHDT, CDR2 YNNKEL (reference sequence). The CDR3 covers 16 residues. The V gene end was trimmed by 1 base and the J gene end by 3 bases; junction bases not matched to a gene: 7. The CDR3 sequence is CASSQVWTSNKETQYF. In DNA form, the CDR3 reads TGTGCCAGCAGCCAAGTGTGGACTAGCAATAAAGAGACCCAGTACTTC.

This clonotype was recorded at least ten times. V gene TRBV9 combines with J gene TRBJ1-2, with a tentative D call TRBD1 (5 bases). Trimming removed 0 bases from V and 4 bases from J, with 13 bases in between. CDR1 and CDR2 (germline): SGDLS, YYNGEE. This CDR3 region has 15 residues. This chain's CDR3 is CASSVGWGPSYGYTF. Written as DNA, the CDR3 is TGTGCCAGCAGCGTAGGGTGGGGACCCTCCTATGGCTACACCTTC.

In this sample, this clonotype turned up many times. This chain uses TRBV11-2 with TRBJ2-3; 8 positions match TRBD2. The trim removed 3 bases at V and 3 bases at J, leaving 8 bases unmatched. The CDR3 contains 16 residues. Germline CDR1 reads SGHAT; CDR2 reads FQNNGV. The CDR3 protein is CASSFSSGSFTDTQYF. The CDR3 region has the DNA TGTGCCAGCAGCTTTTCCAGCGGGAGTTTTACAGATACGCAGTATTTT.

This clonotype came up many times. The J gene is TRBJ1-5, the V gene TRBV6-1; D may be TRBD1 (6 bases). Germline V lookup: CDR1 MNHNS, CDR2 SASEGT. V was shortened by 7 bases and J by 2 bases, with 18 bases between the two germline ends. The CDR3 covers 16 residues. The CDR3 sequence: CASNPRRGGGNQPQHF. The DNA of the CDR3 is TGTGCCAGCAATCCGAGGAGAGGGGGAGGCAATCAGCCCCAGCATTTT.

This clonotype was counted many times. V gene TRBV4-1 combines with J gene TRBJ2-2; 12 bases are shared with TRBD2. The CDR3 runs 18 residues. Germline trimming cut 4 bases from V and 5 bases from J; bases unmatched to any gene: 11. Looked up from germline, CDR1 is MGHRA and CDR2 is YSYEKL. The chain's CDR3 is CASSLGLAGGRRTGELFF. The CDR3 DNA reads TGCGCCAGCAGCCTCGGTCTAGCGGGAGGGCGGCGGACCGGGGAGCTGTTTTTT.

This clonotype was seen repeatedly, ten times or more. This chain connects TRBV20-1 to TRBJ1-1; 9 nucleotides match TRBD1. Germline lookup yields CDR1 DFQATT and CDR2 SNEGSKA (reference sequence). V lost 2 bases and J lost 9; bases outside the gene matches: 10. This CDR3 comprises 14 residues. The chain's CDR3 is CSARPGTGWEQAFF. The CDR3 nucleotides read TGCAGTGCTAGACCCGGGACAGGGTGGGAACAAGCTTTCTTT.